The clone carrying this T cell receptor beta chain has more than one count but fewer than ten. Its antigen remains unidentified. Template material for amplifying TCR beta CDR3 regions consisted of RNA transcripts. Using the HTBI primer set, a first-round RT-PCR was run on the TCR CDR3. Using its own MiXCR run on the multiplex PCR reads, TCRdb lists one record per CDR3 protein. The sample lists some 270,000 distinct CDR3 sequences, about 14% seen once, with 7.5% to 8% in the top ten. Germline V lookup: CDR1 MGHRA, CDR2 YSYEKL. The CDR3 consists of 14 residues. V was pared by 4 bases and J by 0 bases, with 10 bases between. Each patient was aged 18 to 65 and had newly diagnosed hyperthyroidism of under 2 months' duration. The data were obtained in a study of T cells in Graves' hyperthyroidism and ophthalmopathy. Study outcomes and limitations: Most thyroid-expanded clonotypes above 0.001 were also found in blood.

This TCR came from a woman in her 30s with Graves' hyperthyroidism that later progressed to Graves' ophthalmopathy. Specimen: blood. This chain joins TRBV4-1 and TRBJ2-7, with unresolved D. CDR3 loop: CASSRDIISYEQYF. The CDR3 DNA reads TGCGCCAGCAGCCGAGACATTATCTCCTACGAGCAGTACTTC.